This entry is about one TCR beta chain. The antigen it binds to is not known. No base quality values were provided; no much bigger clone lies one nucleotide off. This sample is drawn from a study of blood T cell repertoires in COVID-19 (dated by TCRdb to 2020 to 2022). About the study as a whole: The collaborator samples originated in the United States, Italy and Spain and spanned the acute and convalescent phases of COVID-19. The prospective study material was composed of cDNA or gDNA derived from T cells, B-cell-depleted T cells, or PBMCs. The dataset comprised deeply sampled blood TCRbeta repertoires from subjects exposed to, actively infected with, or recovered from COVID-19. A freely available public database, intended as a resource for researchers studying the immune response to SARS-CoV-2, is where the repertoires were released. Samples came from the ongoing ImmuneRACE study (first 160 participants) plus 1,254 subjects from 6 global collaborators. The sample metadata nearly always contained a de-identified subject ID, COVID-19 status, age in years and sex. HLA class I and class II types, where available, came from metadata supplied by the sample provider rather than from assay-based typing.

TCRbeta CDR3 regions were amplified from genomic DNA using the immunoSEQ Assay, a bias-controlled multiplex PCR. In the original analysis: Within the assay, amplification of reference gene primers was used to estimate how many nucleated cells each sample contained. To quantify the absolute abundance of each unique TCRbeta CDR3 rearrangement, sequence reads were collapsed and filtered. For each sample, productive Simpson clonality was calculated as the square root of Simpson's diversity index across productive rearrangements. The table was pulled from immuneACCESS by TCRdb, which kept in-frame rearrangements only. Such tables lose some clones; where checked, under half of the loss comes from unresolved V genes, and the rest has no known cause. D and trimming come from the DNA, and the V and J calls and clone size come from that table. Present in this sample are about 66,000 clones, approximately 90% of which were seen just once. The ten biggest clones cover over 6% of the sample.

The CDR3 sequence holds 14 residues, the cysteine and phenylalanine included. CDR3 DNA only is kept here, 42 bases in frame from base 1. Cut back by 2 bases and 1 base, the V and J ends lie 5 bases apart. The germline V gene specifies SGHDN as CDR1 and FVKESK as CDR2. The paper's findings and limits, for the study overall: The quantity of clinical and demographic metadata differed by source and by participant and was supplied without curation.

The collaborating institutions used their own protocols to collect whole blood in K2EDTA tubes. Collaborator samples were shipped for TCRbeta analysis as frozen whole blood, isolated PBMCs, or DNA extracted from either sample type. The sample was peripheral blood. The sequence derives from a woman in her sixties or seventies with acute or convalescent COVID-19. The rearranged chain carries TRBV14 and TRBJ2-2; no D segment can be confidently identified. The CDR3 loop reads CASSQWLNTGELFF. The nucleotide sequence reads as follows: TGTGCCAGCAGCCAATGGCTGAACACCGGGGAGCTGTTTTTT. Reference TRBV14 and TRBJ2-2 genes cover what lies past the CDR3, so the full variable domain is EAGVTQFPSHSVIEKGQTVTLRCDPISGHDNLYWYRRVMGKEIKFLLHFVKESKQDESGMPNNRFLAERTGGTYSTLKVQPAELEDSGVYFCASSQWLNTGELFFGEGSRLTVL.